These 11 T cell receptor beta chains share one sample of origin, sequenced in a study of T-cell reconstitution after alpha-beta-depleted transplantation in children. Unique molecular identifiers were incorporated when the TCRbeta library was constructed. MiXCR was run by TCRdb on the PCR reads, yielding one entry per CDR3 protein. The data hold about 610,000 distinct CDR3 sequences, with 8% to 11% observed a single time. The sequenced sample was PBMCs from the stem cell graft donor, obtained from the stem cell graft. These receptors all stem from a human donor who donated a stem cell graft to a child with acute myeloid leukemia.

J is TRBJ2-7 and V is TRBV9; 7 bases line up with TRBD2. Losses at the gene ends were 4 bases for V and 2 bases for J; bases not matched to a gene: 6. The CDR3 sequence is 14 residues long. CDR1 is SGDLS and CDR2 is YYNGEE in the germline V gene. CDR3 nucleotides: TGTGCCAGCAGCCTCGGGACTAACCCCTACGAGCAGTACTTC. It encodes CASSLGTNPYEQYF.

In DNA, the CDR3 is TGTGCCAGCATCATCCTCCCGACAGGGCGGCATTTT. Translation gives CASIILPTGRHF. V gene TRBV6-4 combines with J gene TRBJ1-5, with 7 bases that match TRBD1. Germline V gene lookup returns CDR1 MRHNA and CDR2 SNTAGT. This CDR3 has 12 residues. V shed 7 bases, J shed 15 bases, and the junction held 12 bases outside the gene matches.

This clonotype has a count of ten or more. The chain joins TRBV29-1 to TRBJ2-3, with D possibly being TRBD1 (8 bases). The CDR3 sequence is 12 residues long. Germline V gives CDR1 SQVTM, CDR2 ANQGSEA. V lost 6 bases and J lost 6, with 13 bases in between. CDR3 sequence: CSVGQGGDTQYF. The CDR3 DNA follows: TGCAGCGTCGGACAGGGAGGGGATACGCAGTATTTT.

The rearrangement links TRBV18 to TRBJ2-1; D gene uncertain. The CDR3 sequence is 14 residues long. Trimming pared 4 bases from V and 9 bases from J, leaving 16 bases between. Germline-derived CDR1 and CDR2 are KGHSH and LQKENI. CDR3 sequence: CASSQSTLTGEQFF. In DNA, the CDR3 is TGTGCCAGCTCACAATCCACCCTGACGGGTGAGCAGTTCTTC. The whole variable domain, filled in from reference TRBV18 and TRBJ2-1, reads NAGVMQNPRHLVRRRGQEARLRCSPMKGHSHVYWYRQLPEEGLKFMVYLQKENIIDESGMPKERFSAEFPKEGPSILRIQQVVRGDSAAYFCASSQSTLTGEQFFGPGTRLTVL.

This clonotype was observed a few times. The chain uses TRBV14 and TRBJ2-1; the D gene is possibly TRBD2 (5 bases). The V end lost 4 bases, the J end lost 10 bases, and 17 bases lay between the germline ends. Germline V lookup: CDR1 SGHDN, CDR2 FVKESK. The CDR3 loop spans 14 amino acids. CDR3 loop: CASSRTSVRGEQFF. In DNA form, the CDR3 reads TGTGCCAGCAGCCGTACTAGTGTCCGCGGAGAGCAGTTCTTC.

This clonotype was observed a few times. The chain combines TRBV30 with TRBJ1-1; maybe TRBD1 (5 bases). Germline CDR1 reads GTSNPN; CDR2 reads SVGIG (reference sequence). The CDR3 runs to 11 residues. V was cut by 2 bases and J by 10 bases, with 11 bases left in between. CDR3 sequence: CAWSSDRGAFF. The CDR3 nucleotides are TGTGCCTGGAGTTCAGACAGAGGAGCTTTCTTT.

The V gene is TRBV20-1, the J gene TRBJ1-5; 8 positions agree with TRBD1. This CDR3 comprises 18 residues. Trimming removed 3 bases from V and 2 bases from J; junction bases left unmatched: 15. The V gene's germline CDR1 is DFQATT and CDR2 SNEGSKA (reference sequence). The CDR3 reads CSARGPRQGAAGNQPQHF. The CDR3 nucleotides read TGCAGTGCTAGGGGGCCTAGGCAGGGGGCTGCGGGCAATCAGCCCCAGCATTTT.

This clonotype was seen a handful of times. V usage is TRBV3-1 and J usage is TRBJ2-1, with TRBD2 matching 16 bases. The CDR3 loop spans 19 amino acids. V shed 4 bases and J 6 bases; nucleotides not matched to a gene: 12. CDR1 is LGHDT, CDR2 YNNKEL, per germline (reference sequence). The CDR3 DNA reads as TGTGCCAGCAGCCCCACCGGGACTAGCGGGAGGGCCCGTTTCAATGAGCAGTTCTTC. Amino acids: CASSPTGTSGRARFNEQFF.

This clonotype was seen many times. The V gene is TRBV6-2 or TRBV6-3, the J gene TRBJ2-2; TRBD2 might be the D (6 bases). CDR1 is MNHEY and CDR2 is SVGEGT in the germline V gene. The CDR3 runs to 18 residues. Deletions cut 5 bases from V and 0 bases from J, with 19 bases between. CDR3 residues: CASSRPTSRVSNTGELFF. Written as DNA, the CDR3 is TGTGCCAGCAGTCGTCCGACTAGTCGGGTCTCGAACACCGGGGAGCTGTTTTTT.

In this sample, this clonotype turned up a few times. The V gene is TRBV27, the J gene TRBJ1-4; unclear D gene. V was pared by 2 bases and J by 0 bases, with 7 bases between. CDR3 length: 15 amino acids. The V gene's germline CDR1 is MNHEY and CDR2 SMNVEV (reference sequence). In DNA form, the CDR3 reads TGTGCCAGCAGTTTACAACGGGCAACTAATGAAAAACTGTTTTTT. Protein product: CASSLQRATNEKLFF. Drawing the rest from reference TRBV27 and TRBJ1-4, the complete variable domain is EAQVTQNPRYLITVTGKKLTVTCSQNMNHEYMSWYRQDPGLGLRQIYYSMNVEVTDKGDVPEGYKVSRKEKRNFPLILESPSPNQTSLYFCASSLQRATNEKLFFGSGTQLSVL.

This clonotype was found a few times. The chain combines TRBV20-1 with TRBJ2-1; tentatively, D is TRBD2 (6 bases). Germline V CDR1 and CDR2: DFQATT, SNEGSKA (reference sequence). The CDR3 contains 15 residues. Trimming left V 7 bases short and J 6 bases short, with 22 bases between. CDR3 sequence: CSGKGGRRAVNEQFF. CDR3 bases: TGCAGTGGGAAAGGAGGGAGGCGGGCAGTCAATGAGCAGTTCTTC.